Following are 13 T cell receptor beta chains from one sample sequenced in a study of control samples from healthy donors and cancer patients. Method: immunoSEQ multiplex PCR; TCRdb's copy keeps in-frame clones and lacks some. The table includes fewer than 90,000 clones, around nine tenths detected once. The sample consisted of blood. The receptors shown here come from a woman aged 45-65 years in good health.

The CDR3 DNA sequence: TGTGCCAGCACTCAGGATCCGAACACTGAAGCTTTCTTT. This sequence encodes CASTQDPNTEAFF. V gene TRBV13 combines with J gene TRBJ1-1; unclear D gene. The CDR3 extends over 13 amino acids. In germline, CDR1 is PRHDT, CDR2 FYEKMQ (reference sequence). Trimming took off 7 bases at V and 1 base at J, with 10 bases between the two ends.

The CDR3 protein is CASSYGGQNLYGYTF. CDR3 DNA: TGTGCCAGCAGTTACGGGGGTCAGAATCTCTATGGCTACACCTTC. The V gene is TRBV6-5, the J gene TRBJ1-2, with TRBD1 as a possible D gene (5 bases). The CDR3 has 15 residues. The germline CDR1 and CDR2 sequences are MNHEY and SVGAGI. V lost 2 bases, J lost 4 bases, and 14 bases lay in between.

This clone appeared a few times. The chain couples TRBV4-2 to TRBJ1-5; D possibly corresponds to TRBD1 (6 bases). Trimming stripped 0 bases from V and 4 bases from J, with 13 bases between. CDR1 and CDR2 from the germline V gene are LGHNA and YNFKEQ. This CDR3 has 16 amino acids. The CDR3 DNA follows: TGTGCCAGCAGCCAAGATCCCGGCCAGGGGAATCAGCCCCAGCATTTT. This sequence encodes CASSQDPGQGNQPQHF.

The chain employs TRBV6-1 and TRBJ1-4; D remains ambiguous. The CDR3 is 15 amino acids. Germline-derived CDR1 and CDR2 are MNHNS and SASEGT. The germline V and J ends were trimmed by 2 bases and 6 bases, with 13 bases remaining between them. The CDR3 reads CASSERAGSHEKLFF. Here the CDR3 DNA reads TGTGCCAGCAGTGAAAGGGCGGGGTCGCATGAAAAACTGTTTTTT.

The rearrangement uses TRBV28 and TRBJ1-3; tentatively, D is TRBD1 (5 bases). V lost 3 bases, J lost 2 bases, and 11 bases lay in between. This CDR3 is built from 15 residues. Germline lookup yields CDR1 MDHEN and CDR2 SYDVKM. Here the CDR3 DNA reads TGTGCCAGCAGTTTGGGGGGGTCGGCTGGAAACACCATATATTTT. Translation gives CASSLGGSAGNTIYF.

The chain links TRBV5-1 to TRBJ1-6, with D possibly being TRBD1 (5 bases). The V end lost 6 bases, the J end lost 12 bases, and 25 bases lay between the germline ends. The germline CDR1 and CDR2 sequences are SGHRS and YFSETQ. The CDR3 totals 16 residues. CDR3: CASNISPRDSNGPLHF. The CDR3 DNA reads TGCGCCAGCAACATCAGTCCCCGCGACAGCAACGGACCCCTCCACTTT.

The chain carries TRBV7-9 and TRBJ1-2; 9 nucleotides match TRBD1. This CDR3 comprises 17 residues. J gave up 6 bases and V 3 bases, and 14 bases lay outside the gene matches. Germline V gene sequence: CDR1 SEHNR, CDR2 FQNEAQ (reference sequence). The CDR3 reads CASSLSLHRGLSNGYTF. The DNA of the CDR3 is TGTGCCAGCAGCTTGTCCCTTCACAGGGGGCTAAGTAATGGCTACACCTTC.

The chain has TRBV3-1 (or the pseudogene TRBV3-2) and TRBJ2-2, with D possibly matching TRBD2 (5 bases). Germline CDR1 is LGHDT and CDR2 is YNNKEL (reference sequence). Trimming left V 1 base short and J 3 bases short, with 12 bases between. The CDR3 consists of 16 residues. In DNA, the CDR3 is TGTGCCAGCAGCCAAGTTCCTCGGGGTCACACCGGGGAGCTGTTTTTT. Encoded protein: CASSQVPRGHTGELFF.

In its sample, this clone was seen a few times. The gene calls are TRBV4-1 and TRBJ1-2; perhaps TRBD1 as D (5 bases). This CDR3 has 11 amino acids. The V gene lost 5 bases and the J gene lost 8 bases, with 9 bases spanning the gap. Per the germline V gene, CDR1 is MGHRA and CDR2 is YSYEKL. CDR3 nucleotides: TGCGCCAGCAGCAGTTCAGGGGGCTACACCTTC. This gives the protein CASSSSGGYTF.

The CDR3 region has the DNA TGTGCCAGCAGCCAAGAACAGGGTGGGGCCATATATTTT. Protein sequence: CASSQEQGGAIYF. V usage is TRBV3-1 (or the pseudogene TRBV3-2) and J usage is TRBJ1-3, with D perhaps TRBD1 (6 bases). The CDR3 is made up of 13 amino acids. The germline gives CDR1 LGHDT, CDR2 YNNKEL (reference sequence). V gave up 0 bases and J gave up 11 bases, with 11 bases separating them.

This rearrangement joins TRBV3-1 (or the pseudogene TRBV3-2) to TRBJ1-4, with D possibly being TRBD1 (5 bases). Germline V CDR1 and CDR2: LGHDT, YNNKEL (reference sequence). The CDR3 is 16 residues long. Trimming removed 4 bases from V and 4 bases from J, with 16 bases in between. The DNA for the CDR3 is TGTGCCAGCAGCCCGCGTCGAGGGAGGGGTAATGAAAAACTGTTTTTT. Encoded protein: CASSPRRGRGNEKLFF.

The chain is built from TRBV5-6 and TRBJ1-2, with 9 bases aligning to TRBD1. Germline CDR1 SGHDT, CDR2 YYEEEE. The CDR3 consists of 14 residues. J was trimmed by 6 bases and V by 5 bases; bases with no gene match: 8. The CDR3 region is CASRRRQGEDGYTF. The CDR3 nucleotides are TGTGCCAGCAGGCGACGACAGGGGGAAGATGGCTACACCTTC.

The rearrangement uses TRBV9 and TRBJ1-6; D ambiguous. The V end lost 2 bases, the J end lost 5 bases, and 5 bases lay between the germline ends. Germline-derived CDR1 and CDR2 are SGDLS and YYNGEE. This CDR3 is 13 amino acids long. The CDR3 loop is CASSVADNSPLHF. CDR3 coding DNA: TGTGCCAGCAGCGTGGCGGATAATTCACCCCTCCACTTT.